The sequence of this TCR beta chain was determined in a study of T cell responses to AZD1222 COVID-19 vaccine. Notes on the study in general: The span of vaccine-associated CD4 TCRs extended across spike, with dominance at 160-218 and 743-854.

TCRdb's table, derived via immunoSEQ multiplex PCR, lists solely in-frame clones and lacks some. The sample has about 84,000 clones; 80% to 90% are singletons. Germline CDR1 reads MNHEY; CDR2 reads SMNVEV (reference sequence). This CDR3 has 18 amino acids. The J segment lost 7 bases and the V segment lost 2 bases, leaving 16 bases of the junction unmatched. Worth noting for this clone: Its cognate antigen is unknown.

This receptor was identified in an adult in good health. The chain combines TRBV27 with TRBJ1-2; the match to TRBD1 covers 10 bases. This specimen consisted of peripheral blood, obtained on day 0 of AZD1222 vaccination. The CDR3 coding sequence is TGTGCCAGCAGTTTACACTTGACAGGGGGCGCCTCTCTCTCTGGCTACACCTTC. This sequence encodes CASSLHLTGGASLSGYTF.